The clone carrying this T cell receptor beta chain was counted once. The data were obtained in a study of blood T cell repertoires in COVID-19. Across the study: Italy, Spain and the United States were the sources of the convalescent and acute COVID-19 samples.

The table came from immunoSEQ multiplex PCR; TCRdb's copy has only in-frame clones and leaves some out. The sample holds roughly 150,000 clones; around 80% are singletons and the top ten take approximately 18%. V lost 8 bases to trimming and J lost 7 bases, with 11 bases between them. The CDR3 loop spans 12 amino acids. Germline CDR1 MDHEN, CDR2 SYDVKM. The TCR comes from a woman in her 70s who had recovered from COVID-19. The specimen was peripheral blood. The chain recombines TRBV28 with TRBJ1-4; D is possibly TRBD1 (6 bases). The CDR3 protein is CASGTPLEKLFF. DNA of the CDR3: TGTGCCAGCGGGACACCGCTTGAAAAACTGTTTTTT.